Ten or more counts support the clone carrying this T cell receptor (beta chain). RNA transcripts served as template for amplifying TCR beta CDR3 sequences. Amplification began with first-round RT-PCR using HTBI primers, then second-round multiplex PCR was performed. TCRdb reprocessed the multiplex PCR reads via MiXCR and lists one record per CDR3 protein. The repertoire consists of about 1.1 million distinct CDR3 sequences, with 35% to 40% occurring once and the leading ten covering more than 9.5%. V dropped 2 bases and J dropped 2 bases, with 5 bases sitting between them. This CDR3 comprises 12 residues. Germline CDR1 is SGHRS and CDR2 is YFSETQ. This entry comes from a study of Graves' ophthalmopathy and Graves' hyperthyroidism.

Sequencing used peripheral blood or thyroid tissue (not recorded which). This receptor was taken from an adult man with Graves' hyperthyroidism. The genes are TRBV5-1 and TRBJ2-7; D remains unclear. The chain's CDR3 is CASSLSPYEQYF. The CDR3 DNA reads as TGCGCCAGCAGCTTAAGCCCCTACGAGCAGTACTTC.